One and the same sample provided the 17 T cell receptor beta chains below, sequenced in a study of T cells in Graves' hyperthyroidism and ophthalmopathy. Using RNA transcripts as the source, TCR beta CDR3 regions were amplified. In the first-round RT-PCR of the TCR CDR3, the HTBI primer set was used. TCRdb re-called the multiplex PCR reads through MiXCR, storing one row per CDR3 protein. The table has fewer than 700,000 distinct CDR3 sequences, roughly 17% seen once. The specimen sequenced was blood. These receptors originate from a woman in her twenties or thirties with Graves' hyperthyroidism.

There are many counts of this clonotype. CDR3 loop: CASSTPTGTSSYEQYF. CDR3 nucleotides: TGTGCCAGCAGCACCCCTACCGGGACTAGTTCCTACGAGCAGTACTTC. The chain carries TRBV7-9 and TRBJ2-7, with 8 positions matching TRBD2. After removal of 5 bases from V and 1 base from J, the junction contained 10 bases not matched to a gene. This CDR3 contains 16 residues. Germline V gene sequence: CDR1 SEHNR, CDR2 FQNEAQ (reference sequence).

The chain carries TRBV7-9 and TRBJ2-5; TRBD1 might be the D (6 bases). Germline V gives CDR1 SEHNR, CDR2 FQNEAQ (reference sequence). The CDR3 spans 14 residues. Trimming pared 4 bases from V and 5 bases from J, leaving 14 bases between. Here the CDR3 reads CASSSLTRGETQYF. The CDR3 DNA reads TGTGCCAGCAGCTCCCTAACTAGGGGGGAGACCCAGTACTTC.

This clonotype turned up a few times. The V gene is TRBV7-9, the J gene TRBJ1-2; the match to TRBD1 covers 11 bases. In germline, CDR1 is SEHNR, CDR2 FQNEAQ (reference sequence). The CDR3 spans 13 residues. V trimming: 5 bases; J trimming: 7 bases; junction bases outside the gene matches: 3. The CDR3 spells CASSMDRGPGYTF. The CDR3 nucleotides are TGTGCCAGCAGCATGGACAGGGGGCCTGGCTACACCTTC.

A word on this clonotype: A much bigger clone sits one base away, suggesting this may be a read error. The genes are TRBV7-3 and TRBJ2-3; 8 nucleotides line up with TRBD2. There are 15 residues in the CDR3. With V trimmed by 8 bases and J by 3 bases, 10 bases remained unmatched. Per the germline V gene, CDR1 is SGHTA and CDR2 is FQGTGA. The CDR3 coding sequence is TGTGCCAGCGGCTCGGGCGGACTAGCTACAGATACGCAGTATTTT. Amino acid sequence: CASGSGGLATDTQYF. Complete variable domain (other parts from reference TRBV7-3 and TRBJ2-3): GAGVSQTPSNKVTEKGKYVELRCDPISGHTALYWYRQSLGQGPEFLIYFQGTGAADDSGLPNDRFFAVRPEGSVSTLKIQRTERGDSAVYLCASGSGGLATDTQYFGPGTRLTVL.

This clonotype was picked up many times. The rearrangement uses TRBV29-1 and TRBJ2-5, with D tentatively TRBD2 (5 bases). Germline CDR1 SQVTM, CDR2 ANQGSEA. The CDR3 sequence is 12 residues long. Trimming left V 5 bases short and J 5 bases short, with 12 bases between. CDR3 DNA sequence: TGCAGCGTTCGGATCAGGAGGGAGACCCAGTACTTC. It yields the protein CSVRIRRETQYF.

This clonotype was seen ten or more times. The chain recombines TRBV20-1 with TRBJ2-7; D is possibly TRBD1 (6 bases). V dropped 4 bases and J dropped 6 bases, with 25 bases sitting between them. Germline lookup yields CDR1 DFQATT and CDR2 SNEGSKA (reference sequence). The CDR3 runs to 16 residues. The CDR3: CSATSHRDHPPREQYF. The CDR3 DNA reads TGCAGTGCTACTAGCCACAGGGACCACCCGCCCCGCGAGCAGTACTTC.

This clonotype was seen many times. This chain uses TRBV13 with TRBJ2-7; D is undetermined. Germline V gene data show CDR1 as PRHDT and CDR2 as FYEKMQ (reference sequence). The V and J ends lost 1 base and 6 bases respectively, with 10 bases between them. The CDR3 length is 13 residues. CDR3 sequence (DNA): TGTGCCAGCAGCTTAGATAACAGACGCGAGCAGTACTTC. Protein: CASSLDNRREQYF.

This clonotype was found a few times. The chain has TRBV28 and TRBJ2-1; 8 bases match TRBD2. V gave up 4 bases and J gave up 4 bases; unmatched junction bases: 12. The CDR3 sequence is 17 residues long. Germline values: CDR1 MDHEN, CDR2 SYDVKM. The CDR3 DNA reads as TGTGCCAGCAGTTCGCCGTCCGGGGGGGGCGAGTACAATGAGCAGTTCTTC. This sequence encodes CASSSPSGGGEYNEQFF.

Concerning this clonotype itself: A much larger clonotype is one base distant, so this may be a read error. The chain couples TRBV30 to TRBJ1-3; D gene uncertain. Germline lookup yields CDR1 GTSNPN and CDR2 SVGIG (reference sequence). This CDR3 has 15 residues. The V end was cut by 4 bases, the J end by 6 bases, with 19 bases between. CDR3 sequence reads: CAWTFRQASENTIYF. The CDR3 DNA follows: TGTGCCTGGACCTTCAGGCAGGCGTCAGAAAACACCATATATTTT.

This clonotype was seen repeatedly, ten times or more. The genes are TRBV19 and TRBJ1-5; D is undetermined. This CDR3 comprises 18 residues. The ends were cut back, 3 bases at V and 0 bases at J, with 18 bases in the middle. Per germline, CDR1 LNHDA and CDR2 SQIVND (reference sequence). CDR3 protein: CASSIFSGGRFSNQPQHF. The CDR3 DNA is TGTGCCAGTAGTATTTTCTCGGGCGGACGGTTTAGCAATCAGCCCCAGCATTTT.

This clonotype was seen repeatedly, ten times or more. V usage is TRBV28 and J usage is TRBJ2-5, with D maybe TRBD1 (5 bases). Germline V CDR1 and CDR2: MDHEN, SYDVKM. V dropped 1 base and J dropped 1 base, with 7 bases sitting between them. The CDR3 contains 14 residues. The CDR3 reads CASSLLDTQETQYF. The CDR3 DNA is TGTGCCAGCAGTTTATTGGACACCCAAGAGACCCAGTACTTC.

This chain connects TRBV28 to TRBJ2-3, with 10 nucleotides matching TRBD2. Germline lookup yields CDR1 MDHEN and CDR2 SYDVKM. V trimming: 6 bases; J trimming: 3 bases; junction bases outside the gene matches: 3. This CDR3 spans 14 amino acids. CDR3 sequence reads: CASRAGLATDTQYF. Here the CDR3 DNA reads TGTGCCAGCAGGGCGGGACTAGCGACAGATACGCAGTATTTT.

V gene TRBV20-1 combines with J gene TRBJ2-7, with 11 bases matching TRBD2. There are 13 residues in the CDR3. The germline CDR1 and CDR2 sequences are DFQATT and SNEGSKA (reference sequence). V lost 1 base to trimming and J lost 7 bases; unmatched junction nucleotides: 3. CDR3 loop: CSARALAGAEQYF. The CDR3 DNA reads as TGCAGTGCTAGAGCACTAGCGGGGGCTGAGCAGTACTTC.

The chain carries TRBV6-2 or TRBV6-3 and TRBJ2-2; D may be TRBD1 (6 bases). This CDR3 is 15 amino acids long. V was shortened by 8 bases and J by 7 bases, with 20 bases between the two germline ends. From germline, CDR1 is MNHEY and CDR2 SVGEGT. CDR3 sequence: CASSPQTGFHGELFF. The CDR3 DNA follows: TGTGCCAGCTCCCCGCAAACAGGGTTTCACGGGGAGCTGTTTTTT.

This clonotype was observed at least ten times. This chain connects TRBV2 to TRBJ2-2; tentative D call: TRBD2 (6 bases). V was shortened by 5 bases and J by 4 bases, with 20 bases between the two germline ends. The CDR3 runs to 17 residues. Germline V gene data show CDR1 as SNHLY and CDR2 as FYNNEI. The CDR3 reads CASSLYGSVGGTGELFF. The CDR3 DNA is TGTGCCAGCAGTCTTTACGGGAGTGTTGGGGGCACCGGGGAGCTGTTTTTT. The full variable domain, with the rest looked up from reference TRBV2 and TRBJ2-2, is EPEVTQTPSHQVTQMGQEVILRCVPISNHLYFYWYRQILGQKVEFLVSFYNNEISEKSEIFDDQFSVERPDGSNFTLKIRSTKLEDSAMYFCASSLYGSVGGTGELFFGEGSRLTVL.

This clonotype was observed at least ten times. The rearrangement joins TRBV20-1 to TRBJ2-5; D is unclear. Germline loops: CDR1 DFQATT, CDR2 SNEGSKA (reference sequence). Between the trimmed V and J ends, which lost 5 bases and 5 bases, there was a span of 18 bases. The CDR3 sequence is 14 residues long. Here the CDR3 DNA reads TGCAGTGCTTACGGTAACTCCGAGGTGGAGACCCAGTACTTC. Encoded protein: CSAYGNSEVETQYF.

V usage is TRBV20-1 and J usage is TRBJ2-1, with D unclear. The germline gives CDR1 DFQATT, CDR2 SNEGSKA (reference sequence). The germline V and J ends were trimmed by 4 bases and 8 bases, with 6 bases remaining between them. The CDR3 loop spans 10 amino acids. CDR3: CSAIWDEQFF. As DNA, the CDR3 is TGCAGTGCTATATGGGATGAGCAGTTCTTC.